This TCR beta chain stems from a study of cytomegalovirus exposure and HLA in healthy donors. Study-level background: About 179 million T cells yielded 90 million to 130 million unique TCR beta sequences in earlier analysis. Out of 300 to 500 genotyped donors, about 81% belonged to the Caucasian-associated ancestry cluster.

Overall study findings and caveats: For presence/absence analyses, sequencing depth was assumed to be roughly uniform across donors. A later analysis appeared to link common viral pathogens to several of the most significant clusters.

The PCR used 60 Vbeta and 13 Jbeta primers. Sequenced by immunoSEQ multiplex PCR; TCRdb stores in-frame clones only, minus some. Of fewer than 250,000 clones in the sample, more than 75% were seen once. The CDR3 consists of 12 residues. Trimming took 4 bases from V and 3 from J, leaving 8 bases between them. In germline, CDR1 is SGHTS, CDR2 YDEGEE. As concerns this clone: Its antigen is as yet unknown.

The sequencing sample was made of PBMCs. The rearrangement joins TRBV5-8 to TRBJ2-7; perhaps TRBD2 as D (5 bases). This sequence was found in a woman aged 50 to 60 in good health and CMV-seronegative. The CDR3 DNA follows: TGTGCCAGCAGCCCGGGGATCTACGAGCAGTACTTC. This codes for CASSPGIYEQYF.